One and the same sample provided the 10 T cell receptor beta chains below, sequenced in a study of glioma-infiltrating T cells. Amplification of TCR alpha and beta CDR3 regions from RNA used iRepertoire nested multiplex PCR. Via MiXCR, TCRdb re-called the multiplex PCR reads, giving one row per CDR3 protein. This table has 400,000 or so distinct CDR3 sequences, 41% appearing once. Sequenced material: glioma tissue, nonneoplastic brain tissue, or PBMCs (not recorded which). These receptors were taken from a human donor with low-grade glioma or glioblastoma, undergoing nonglioma brain surgery, or in good health (not recorded which).

This clonotype has more than one count but fewer than ten. The chain couples TRBV28 to TRBJ1-5; D gene uncertain. V lost 1 base to trimming and J lost 5 bases, with 12 bases between them. This CDR3 spans 15 amino acids. Germline V gene data show CDR1 as MDHEN and CDR2 as SYDVKM. The CDR3: CASSLSLWSYQPQHF. The CDR3, as DNA: TGTGCCAGCAGTTTATCCCTGTGGTCGTATCAGCCCCAGCATTTT.

This clonotype was recorded at least ten times. The chain employs TRBV25-1 and TRBJ2-7; D remains ambiguous. The germline V and J ends were trimmed by 1 base and 7 bases, with 14 bases remaining between them. CDR3 size: 14 residues. The germline CDR1 and CDR2 sequences are MGHDK and SYGVNS. CDR3 amino acids: CASSESMLTEEQYF. The CDR3 nucleotides are TGTGCCAGCAGTGAATCGATGTTAACTGAGGAGCAGTACTTC.

This clonotype was observed many times. The genes are TRBV19 and TRBJ1-3; D gene unclear. This CDR3 has 14 amino acids. Germline CDR1 is LNHDA and CDR2 is SQIVND (reference sequence). V was cut by 3 bases and J by 1 base, with 7 bases left in between. The chain's CDR3 is CASSMRGSGNTIYF. The CDR3 region has the DNA TGTGCCAGTAGTATGAGAGGTTCTGGAAACACCATATATTTT.

This clonotype showed up just once. This may be a read error: a much more frequent sequence differs by one nucleotide. The rearrangement links TRBV6-5 to TRBJ1-2; no firm D call. From germline, CDR1 is MNHEY and CDR2 SVGAGI. The CDR3 covers 14 residues. The CDR3 region has the DNA TGTGCCAGCAGTTACTCGAACTCTGGGCCCGGCTGCACCTTC. Translating gives CASSYSNSGPGCTF.

The chain links TRBV10-3 to TRBJ2-6; D is perhaps TRBD1 (5 bases). The CDR3 has 17 amino acids. Trimming cost V 1 base and J 4 bases, with 14 bases left between them. CDR1 and CDR2 (germline): ENHRY, SYGVKD. The CDR3 DNA reads TGTGCCATCAGTGAGTTTCAGGGCAGCCGAGGGGCCAACGTCCTGACTTTC. Amino acids: CAISEFQGSRGANVLTF.

This clonotype appeared a single time. This may arise from a read error, as a much more abundant clone is one base away. The gene calls are TRBV15 and TRBJ2-7, with D hard to call. CDR3 length: 13 residues. The V end was cut by 5 bases, the J end by 2 bases, with 10 bases between. CDR1 and CDR2 from the germline V gene are LNHNV and YYDKDF (reference sequence). The CDR3 DNA is TGTGCCACCAGCCATACAGTAACCTACGAGCAGTACTTC. Translating it yields CATSHTVTYEQYF. Variable domain in full (rest from reference TRBV15 and TRBJ2-7): DAMVIQNPRYQVTQFGKPVTLSCSQTLNHNVMYWYQQKSSQAPKLLFHYYDKDFNNEADTPDNFQSRRPNTSFCFLDIRSPGLGDTAMYLCATSHTVTYEQYFGPGTRLTVT.

A few counts support this clonotype. The V and J genes are TRBV27 and TRBJ2-1, with TRBD1 matching 11 bases. CDR3 size: 16 residues. Germline-derived CDR1 and CDR2 are MNHEY and SMNVEV (reference sequence). V was clipped by 5 bases and J by 5 bases; unmatched bases: 8. The CDR3 DNA is TGTGCCAGCAGTCTCACTTCGGGACAGGGGGACAATGAGCAGTTCTTC. The encoded protein is CASSLTSGQGDNEQFF.

This clonotype occurred a few times. The genes are TRBV7-2 and TRBJ2-1; 8 bases are a match to TRBD2. In germline, CDR1 is SGHTA, CDR2 FQGNSA. J lost 4 bases, V lost 3 bases, and 8 bases had no gene match. This CDR3 is built from 16 residues. The CDR3 DNA follows: TGTGCCAGCAGCTTTATGAGCGGGAGCGGTTACAATGAGCAGTTCTTC. Translated: CASSFMSGSGYNEQFF.

This clonotype was recorded once. A single base separates this from a much larger clone, so it may be a read error. V is TRBV27 and J is TRBJ1-5; weak D call: TRBD1 (6 bases). This CDR3 contains 16 residues. CDR1 and CDR2 (germline): MNHEY, SMNVEV (reference sequence). CDR3 sequence (DNA): TGTGACAGCAGCCTAGGGACATCCTTTAGCAATCAGCCCCAGCATTTT. Its protein is CDSSLGTSFSNQPQHF.

The J gene is TRBJ2-7, the V gene TRBV15, with 7 bases fitting TRBD1. V lost 0 bases to trimming and J lost 5 bases; unmatched junction nucleotides: 13. This CDR3 is built from 17 residues. Germline loops: CDR1 LNHNV, CDR2 YYDKDF (reference sequence). The CDR3 sequence: CATSRDYFQNRGHEQYF. The DNA of the CDR3 is TGTGCCACCAGCAGAGATTATTTCCAAAACAGGGGACACGAGCAGTACTTC.